What follows are 15 T cell receptor beta chains derived from one specimen sequenced in a study of blood T cell repertoires in COVID-19. Profiled with immunoSEQ multiplex PCR; TCRdb holds only in-frame clones, not every one. The sample has about 130,000 clones, roughly 83% seen once; the top ten hold about 1.5%. The sequenced material came from peripheral blood. These receptors came from a man in his sixties with acute or convalescent COVID-19.

This chain joins TRBV6-5 and TRBJ2-7; 10 nucleotides align to TRBD2. Germline trimming cut 4 bases from V and 0 bases from J; bases unmatched to any gene: 3. The CDR3 totals 15 residues. Germline values: CDR1 MNHEY, CDR2 SVGAGI. This chain's CDR3 is CASSSRTSGSYEQYF. As DNA, the CDR3 is TGTGCCAGCAGTTCCAGGACTAGCGGCTCCTACGAGCAGTACTTC.

This chain uses TRBV6-6 with TRBJ1-3; no reliable D call. The V and J ends lost 7 bases and 4 bases respectively, with 5 bases between them. The germline CDR1 and CDR2 sequences are MNHNY and SVGAGI (reference sequence). The CDR3 is made up of 11 amino acids. The CDR3: CASTLGNTIYF. The CDR3 DNA is TGTGCCAGCACCTTAGGAAACACCATATATTTT.

The sample holds many counts of this clone. The chain is built from TRBV19 and TRBJ2-7; no reliable D call. The CDR3 contains 12 residues. Looked up from germline, CDR1 is LNHDA and CDR2 is SQIVND (reference sequence). Trimming left V 5 bases short and J 1 base short, with 6 bases between. The CDR3 coding sequence is TGTGCCAGTAGTTCACAGTCCTACGAGCAGTACTTC. Protein sequence: CASSSQSYEQYF.

This clone was seen more than once but under ten times. V and J are TRBV19 and TRBJ2-1; weak D call: TRBD2 (7 bases). The germline V gene encodes CDR1 LNHDA and CDR2 SQIVND (reference sequence). The V gene lost 7 bases and the J gene lost 3 bases, with 13 bases spanning the gap. The CDR3 runs to 14 residues. CDR3 nucleotides: TGTGCCAGTACCCCGGGGGGCTACTACAATGAGCAGTTCTTC. Its translation is CASTPGGYYNEQFF.

The rearrangement links TRBV12-5 to TRBJ1-4, with D perhaps TRBD1 (6 bases). Deletions cut 2 bases from V and 4 bases from J, with 11 bases between. Germline-derived CDR1 and CDR2 are LGHNT and FRNRAP. The CDR3 runs 15 residues. The CDR3 DNA reads TGTGCTAGTGGTTTGAAGGACAGCTTTAATGAAAAACTGTTTTTT. Encoded protein: CASGLKDSFNEKLFF.

The gene calls are TRBV14 and TRBJ1-5; 8 bases align to TRBD1. CDR1 and CDR2 (germline): SGHDN, FVKESK. Losses at the gene ends were 8 bases for V and 1 base for J; bases not matched to a gene: 4. The CDR3 consists of 14 residues. CDR3 sequence reads: CASLPGGSNQPQHF. CDR3 sequence (DNA): TGTGCCAGCCTGCCAGGGGGCAGCAATCAGCCCCAGCATTTT.

This clone occurred a few times. V is TRBV19 and J is TRBJ1-5, with TRBD1 matching 7 bases. The CDR3 length is 14 residues. The junction had 8 bases not matched to a gene; V was cut back by 5 bases and J by 7 bases. Per germline, CDR1 LNHDA and CDR2 SQIVND (reference sequence). CDR3 in amino acids: CASSLTGKNQPQHF. The CDR3 bases are TGTGCCAGTAGTTTGACAGGGAAAAACCAGCCCCAGCATTTT.

Note on this clone: Other DNA sequences in this sample translate to the same CDR3. The chain links TRBV20-1 to TRBJ2-1, with D hard to call. With 4 bases removed from V and 6 bases from J, the gap between germline ends came to 7 bases. The CDR3 is made up of 11 amino acids. From germline, CDR1 is DFQATT and CDR2 SNEGSKA (reference sequence). The CDR3, as DNA: TGCAGTGCTAAGTCAGGCAATGAGCAGTTCTTC. Translated, it gives CSAKSGNEQFF.

This clone was seen once. The rearrangement uses TRBV5-1 and TRBJ2-5, with 9 bases identical to TRBD1. The CDR3 has 16 residues. Germline lookup yields CDR1 SGHRS and CDR2 YFSETQ. V dropped 0 bases and J dropped 1; count of bases not matched to a gene: 4. Here the CDR3 reads CASSLGTGALQETQYF. The DNA of the CDR3 is TGCGCCAGCAGCTTGGGGACAGGGGCCCTCCAAGAGACCCAGTACTTC. Based on the CDR3 plus reference TRBV5-1 and TRBJ2-5, the full variable domain is KAGVTQTPRYLIKTRGQQVTLSCSPISGHRSVSWYQQTPGQGLQFLFEYFSETQRNKGNFPGRFSGRQFSNSRSEMNVSTLELGDSALYLCASSLGTGALQETQYFGPGTRLLVL.

The V call is TRBV2, the J call TRBJ1-2, with 12 bases that match TRBD1. Trimming at V came to 7 bases and at J to 6 bases, leaving 9 bases not matched to a gene. Germline-derived CDR1 and CDR2 are SNHLY and FYNNEI. The CDR3 is made up of 15 amino acids. CDR3 coding DNA: TGTGCCAGCAACAAACGGGACAGGGGGCGAGATGGCTACACCTTC. Translating it yields CASNKRDRGRDGYTF.

This CDR3 is CASSRGTGGTGELFF. CDR3 bases: TGCGCCAGCAGCCGGGGGACAGGGGGCACCGGGGAGCTGTTTTTT. The chain has TRBV5-1 and TRBJ2-2; 11 bases align to TRBD1. Germline V gene sequence: CDR1 SGHRS, CDR2 YFSETQ. Trimming cost V 4 bases and J 4 bases; bases outside gene matches: 3. The length of the CDR3 is 15 residues.

This chain connects TRBV7-2 to TRBJ2-5, with 7 bases aligning to TRBD2. V dropped 5 bases and J dropped 5; count of bases not matched to a gene: 8. Germline V lookup: CDR1 SGHTA, CDR2 FQGNSA. CDR3 size: 14 residues. The CDR3 DNA reads as TGTGCCAGCAGCCCTCACGGGGGGACGGAGACCCAGTACTTC. This codes for CASSPHGGTETQYF.

This chain joins TRBV7-2 and TRBJ2-2, with 7 bases matching TRBD2. With 5 bases clipped from V and 10 bases from J, the junction kept 13 bases outside the gene matches. The CDR3 extends over 15 amino acids. From germline, CDR1 is SGHTA and CDR2 FQGNSA. The CDR3, as DNA: TGTGCCAGCAGCCCGGGACTACAGCTGCGGCTGGAGCTGTTTTTT. Translating it yields CASSPGLQLRLELFF.

The rearrangement uses TRBV19 and TRBJ1-2; a weak D match, TRBD1 (6 bases). Trimming pared 5 bases from V and 8 bases from J, leaving 12 bases between. The CDR3 has 12 amino acids. Looked up from germline, CDR1 is LNHDA and CDR2 is SQIVND (reference sequence). The CDR3 DNA sequence: TGTGCCAGTAGTCAACAGGGTCGAGGCTACACCTTC. This encodes CASSQQGRGYTF.

V gene TRBV14 combines with J gene TRBJ2-7; TRBD2 might be the D (5 bases). CDR1 is SGHDN, CDR2 FVKESK, per germline. CDR3 length equals 13 residues. V shed 1 base and J shed 6 bases, with 10 bases lying between them. For the CDR3, the DNA is TGTGCCAGCAGCCAAGGTATCGGGGTCGAGCAGTACTTC. This encodes CASSQGIGVEQYF.